One sample yielded the 19 T cell receptor beta chains listed below, sequenced in a study of T cells after yellow fever vaccination. TCRdb used MiXCR to reprocess the 5' RACE reads, holding one entry per CDR3 protein. The sample records around 610,000 distinct CDR3 sequences, about 13% being singletons. The input for sequencing was PBMCs, taken on the day of the yellow fever booster vaccination. These receptor sequences come from a man aged 25-40 years who received the YFV17D yellow fever vaccine.

The chain links TRBV24-1 to TRBJ1-2, with a weak D call TRBD1 (5 bases). The CDR3 contains 15 residues. Germline V gene data show CDR1 as KGHDR and CDR2 as SFDVKD. Trimming left V 1 base short and J 4 bases short, with 12 bases between. CDR3 in amino acids: CATSDFGRAGYGYTF. The CDR3 nucleotides read TGTGCCACCAGTGATTTTGGCAGGGCCGGCTATGGCTACACCTTC.

The V gene is TRBV11-2, the J gene TRBJ2-2, with 7 bases identical to TRBD2. Germline CDR1 SGHAT, CDR2 FQNNGV. The length of the CDR3 is 14 residues. After removal of 3 bases from V and 7 bases from J, the junction contained 5 bases not matched to a gene. This chain's CDR3 is CASSLSSGGGELFF. The CDR3 nucleotides are TGTGCCAGCAGCTTGTCTAGCGGCGGCGGGGAGCTGTTTTTT.

This clonotype was detected a few times. The J gene is TRBJ2-4, the V gene TRBV9; D is possibly TRBD1 (5 bases). Trimming took off 0 bases at V and 0 bases at J, with 10 bases between the two ends. This CDR3 contains 16 residues. Germline CDR1 and CDR2: SGDLS and YYNGEE. The DNA of the CDR3 is TGTGCCAGCAGCGTAGGACAGACACTAGCCAAAAACATTCAGTACTTC. Its protein product is CASSVGQTLAKNIQYF.

This rearrangement joins TRBV5-6 to TRBJ2-5; TRBD2 aligns across 7 bases. The CDR3 has 15 residues. Germline trimming cut 2 bases from V and 2 bases from J; bases unmatched to any gene: 6. Germline-derived CDR1 and CDR2 are SGHDT and YYEEEE. The CDR3 here is CASSFLAATQETQYF. Written as DNA, the CDR3 is TGTGCCAGCAGCTTTCTAGCGGCCACACAAGAGACCCAGTACTTC.

This clonotype was observed a few times. V is TRBV7-3 and J is TRBJ2-1; D is uncertain. Germline V gene lookup returns CDR1 SGHTA and CDR2 FQGTGA. The CDR3 is made up of 16 amino acids. Trimming stripped 1 base from V and 6 bases from J, with 16 bases between. The CDR3: CASSLIREAAPNEQFF. The CDR3 coding sequence is TGTGCCAGCAGCTTAATTCGAGAAGCAGCCCCCAATGAGCAGTTCTTC.

This clonotype was seen a few times. V is TRBV12-5 and J is TRBJ2-1, with TRBD1 matching 9 bases. The CDR3 has 15 amino acids. Trimming took 2 bases from V and 2 from J; bases not matched to a gene: 1. In germline, CDR1 is LGHNT, CDR2 FRNRAP. The CDR3 region is CASGLWTGAYNEQFF. Written as DNA, the CDR3 is TGTGCTAGTGGTTTGTGGACAGGGGCCTACAATGAGCAGTTCTTC.

This clonotype has a handful of counts. DNA of the CDR3: TGTGCCAGCACCGCGGGCCCCACAGATACGCAGTATTTT. Translated, it gives CASTAGPTDTQYF. This chain joins TRBV6-5 and TRBJ2-3; a weak D match, TRBD2 (5 bases). Germline V gives CDR1 MNHEY, CDR2 SVGAGI. The CDR3 spans 13 residues. Trimming removed 7 bases at V and 2 bases at J, with 10 bases between.

This clonotype was counted only a few times. The rearrangement joins TRBV19 to TRBJ2-7; a weak D match, TRBD2 (6 bases). Germline CDR1 is LNHDA and CDR2 is SQIVND (reference sequence). V was shortened by 5 bases and J by 2 bases, with 13 bases between the two germline ends. The CDR3 consists of 14 residues. CDR3 DNA sequence: TGTGCCAGTAGTGCTCTGGGACTTCCCTACGAGCAGTACTTC. It is translated as CASSALGLPYEQYF.

This clonotype showed up many times. This chain links TRBV29-1 with TRBJ2-7, with a possible D match to TRBD1 (5 bases). The CDR3 has 12 residues. V lost 6 bases and J lost 2, with 11 bases in between. Germline CDR1 SQVTM, CDR2 ANQGSEA. The CDR3 is CSVSGLAYEQYF. CDR3 coding DNA: TGCAGCGTCTCAGGGCTGGCCTACGAGCAGTACTTC.

Only a few counts were recorded for this clonotype. This chain uses TRBV14 with TRBJ2-3; the D is unclear. This CDR3 has 16 amino acids. Per the germline V gene, CDR1 is SGHDN and CDR2 is FVKESK. With 4 bases removed from V and 0 bases from J, the gap between germline ends came to 14 bases. The CDR3 sequence: CASSRNRAASTDTQYF. For the CDR3, the DNA is TGTGCCAGCAGCCGTAACCGGGCTGCTAGCACAGATACGCAGTATTTT.

This clonotype appeared a few times. This chain connects TRBV20-1 to TRBJ2-2; 10 positions agree with TRBD2. The CDR3 is 16 amino acids. Germline V gene sequence: CDR1 DFQATT, CDR2 SNEGSKA (reference sequence). Germline trimming cut 3 bases from V and 4 bases from J; bases unmatched to any gene: 8. The CDR3 here is CSARLSGRGLTGELFF. CDR3 nucleotides: TGCAGTGCTAGGCTCAGCGGGAGGGGGCTCACCGGGGAGCTGTTTTTT.

CDR3 amino acids: CAGSQQGIPETQYF. Here the CDR3 DNA reads TGTGCCGGCTCCCAACAGGGGATCCCAGAGACCCAGTACTTC. The chain uses TRBV19 and TRBJ2-5; 7 bases map to TRBD1. Germline loops: CDR1 LNHDA, CDR2 SQIVND (reference sequence). Trimming cost V 11 bases and J 4 bases; bases outside gene matches: 13. The CDR3 loop spans 14 amino acids.

The chain carries TRBV7-8 and TRBJ1-6, with a tentative D call TRBD1 (6 bases). Trimming took 3 bases from V and 10 from J, leaving 13 bases between them. CDR1 is SGHVS and CDR2 is FQNEAQ in the germline V gene. The CDR3 has 14 residues. CDR3 sequence: CASSFSRGESPLHF. As DNA, the CDR3 is TGTGCCAGCAGCTTCAGCAGGGGAGAATCACCCCTCCACTTT.

This chain joins TRBV29-1 and TRBJ2-7, with D perhaps assigned TRBD1 or TRBD2 (5 bases each). Trimming left V 3 bases short and J 5 bases short, with 17 bases between. Germline V gene sequence: CDR1 SQVTM, CDR2 ANQGSEA. The CDR3 loop spans 14 amino acids. The CDR3 sequence: CSVEWGPGYDEQYF. Written as DNA, the CDR3 is TGCAGCGTTGAGTGGGGACCCGGGTATGACGAGCAGTACTTC.

This clonotype has a count of ten or more. V gene TRBV7-9 combines with J gene TRBJ2-2; D might be TRBD2 (5 bases). Germline-derived CDR1 and CDR2 are SEHNR and FQNEAQ (reference sequence). Trimming stripped 1 base from V and 0 bases from J, with 6 bases between. The CDR3 covers 15 residues. The CDR3 nucleotides are TGTGCCAGCAGCTTAGGGAGGTCGAACACCGGGGAGCTGTTTTTT. Amino acids: CASSLGRSNTGELFF.

This clonotype was counted a few times. This chain links TRBV7-2 with TRBJ1-5, with D maybe TRBD1 (6 bases). V was cut by 3 bases and J by 5 bases, with 14 bases left in between. The CDR3 is 15 amino acids. Germline V CDR1 and CDR2: SGHTA, FQGNSA. The CDR3 here is CASSFRNRVDQPQHF. CDR3 coding DNA: TGTGCCAGCAGCTTCCGCAACAGGGTCGATCAGCCCCAGCATTTT.

The chain has TRBV13 and TRBJ1-1, with D tentatively TRBD1 (6 bases). CDR1 and CDR2 (germline): PRHDT, FYEKMQ (reference sequence). Trimming left V 3 bases short and J 9 bases short, with 11 bases between. This CDR3 contains 12 residues. CDR3 sequence: CASSFADRKAFF. The CDR3 nucleotides are TGTGCCAGCAGCTTCGCAGACAGGAAAGCTTTCTTT.

This clonotype was recorded once. The chain links TRBV20-1 to TRBJ2-7, with D possibly being TRBD2 (6 bases). Germline CDR1 is DFQATT and CDR2 is SNEGSKA (reference sequence). This CDR3 spans 14 amino acids. Trimming removed 5 bases at V and 1 base at J, with 15 bases between. The DNA of the CDR3 is TGCAGTGCTGGGGCAGCGGGCGCATCCTACGAGCAGTACTTC. As protein: CSAGAAGASYEQYF.

This clonotype was observed a handful of times. The chain combines TRBV20-1 with TRBJ2-3, with 10 bases lining up with TRBD2. This CDR3 has 14 amino acids. With 6 bases clipped from V and 6 bases from J, the junction kept 9 bases outside the gene matches. Germline loops: CDR1 DFQATT, CDR2 SNEGSKA (reference sequence). The CDR3 here is CSARPSGGWDTQYF. CDR3 coding DNA: TGCAGTGCCCGCCCTAGCGGGGGCTGGGATACGCAGTATTTT.